This T cell receptor (beta chain) was sequenced in a study of molecular identifiers for immune sequencing clone quantification. With regard to this clonotype: A much more abundant neighbour one base away suggests this may be a read error.

TCRdb re-called the PCR reads with MiXCR, one entry per CDR3 protein. The data show about 640,000 distinct CDR3 sequences, just under 20% seen once. The sample was naive CD8+ T cells from blood, with Jurkat cell RNA spiked in. Subset of the sample: FACS-sorted CD8+CD4-CCR7+CD45RA+ naive T cells. The sequence derives from a human donor in good health. Some libraries in this study had Jurkat cell RNA spiked in.

This chain's CDR3 is CASSLGRNEKLVF. The CDR3 DNA reads TGTGCCAGCAGCTTAGGCAGGAACGAAAAACTGGTTTTT. This chain joins TRBV7-9 and TRBJ1-4; D not resolved. CDR1 SEHNR and CDR2 FQNEAQ come from the germline V gene (reference sequence). The CDR3 runs 13 residues.